This T cell receptor beta chain was documented in a study of Tregs in tolerant kidney transplant recipients. The study, taken as a whole, reports: Tregs expanded with activated donor B cells seemed most donor-specific. In tolerant patients, donor-specific Tregs outgrew total Tregs, suggesting antigen-driven expansion. Some patients' samples used different primers over time, so nucleotide sequences weren't comparable.

The data were produced by immunoSEQ multiplex PCR, yet TCRdb's version contains in-frame clones alone and is incomplete. There are under 80,000 clones in the sample; 80% to 90% occur only once, and 2.1% lies in the top ten. CDR1 is MNHNY, CDR2 SVGAGI, per germline (reference sequence). The CDR3 runs 12 residues. Deletions cut 10 bases from V and 7 bases from J, with 11 bases between. As regards this clone: Its antigen is as yet unknown.

This chain connects TRBV6-6 to TRBJ1-6, with D hard to call. The source of this sequence is a human donor who received a combined kidney and bone marrow transplant. Specimen: Tregs from blood, collected before the transplant. CDR3 region: CATRAWNSPLHF. The CDR3 DNA is TGTGCCACCAGAGCGTGGAATTCACCCCTCCACTTT.